These T cell receptor beta chains were read from a single sample in a study of cytomegalovirus exposure and HLA in healthy donors. Sequencing was performed with immunoSEQ multiplex PCR; in TCRdb, only in-frame clones are kept and a portion is missing. This repertoire shows fewer than 200,000 clones, 82% found once; its top ten account for approximately 1.6%. The material sequenced was PBMCs. The receptor source for this set is a male donor in good health and CMV-seronegative. The CDR3 runs from the conserved cysteine through the conserved F or W. D genes are given only for firm matches. Size is omitted from some rows. Given values are once, few, many or a class for expanded clones.

j_gene: TRBJ1-4; d_gene: -; v_gene: TRBV7-2; abundance: -; CDR3nt: TGTGCCAGCAGCTTAGCGTCGGCAGGGTCGGCTAATGAAAAACTGTTTTTT; CDR3aa: CASSLASAGSANEKLFF
j_gene: TRBJ1-4; d_gene: -; v_gene: TRBV6-1; abundance: -; CDR3nt: TGTGCCAGCAGTGAGGAGGGGTTGGGGGAAAAACTGTTTTTT; CDR3aa: CASSEEGLGEKLFF
j_gene: TRBJ2-1; d_gene: -; v_gene: TRBV4-3; abundance: few; CDR3nt: TGCGCCAGCAGCCTCCTTCTGAGCTCCTACAATGAGCAGTTCTTC; CDR3aa: CASSLLLSSYNEQFF
j_gene: TRBJ1-2; d_gene: TRBD1; v_gene: TRBV19; abundance: -; CDR3nt: TGTGCCAGTAGGACAGGGCTATATGGCTACACCTTC; CDR3aa: CASRTGLYGYTF
j_gene: TRBJ1-5; d_gene: -; v_gene: TRBV5-5; abundance: -; CDR3nt: TGTGCCAGCAGCTTGACGGACTATAGCAATCAGCCCCAGCATTTT; CDR3aa: CASSLTDYSNQPQHF
j_gene: TRBJ2-2; d_gene: -; v_gene: TRBV4-1; abundance: -; CDR3nt: TGCGCCAGCAGCCCCCGGGGTAGCGGTTCCGGGGAGCTGTTTTTT; CDR3aa: CASSPRGSGSGELFF
j_gene: TRBJ1-1; d_gene: TRBD1; v_gene: TRBV27; abundance: -; CDR3nt: TGTGCCAGCAGAGGGACAGCACCTATGAACACTGAAGCTTTCTTT; CDR3aa: CASRGTAPMNTEAFF
j_gene: TRBJ2-5; d_gene: -; v_gene: TRBV2; abundance: -; CDR3nt: TGTGCCAGCAGTGAGGGACAACAGTACTTC; CDR3aa: CASSEGQQYF
j_gene: TRBJ2-1; d_gene: -; v_gene: TRBV7-9; abundance: -; CDR3nt: TGTTCCAGCAGCCCCACAGGGAACCCCTACAATGAGCAGTTCTTC; CDR3aa: CSSSPTGNPYNEQFF
j_gene: TRBJ1-2; d_gene: TRBD1; v_gene: TRBV29-1; abundance: -; CDR3nt: TGCAGCACAAGAATCGGCCGGACAGGGCAAAGCTATGGCTACACCTTC; CDR3aa: CSTRIGRTGQSYGYTF
j_gene: TRBJ2-3; d_gene: -; v_gene: TRBV7-9; abundance: -; CDR3nt: TGTGCCAGCAGCTCCCTGGATACGCAGTATTTT; CDR3aa: CASSSLDTQYF
j_gene: TRBJ2-5; d_gene: -; v_gene: TRBV21-1; abundance: -; CDR3nt: TGTGCCAGCAGCAAAGCTGGAGGGAACCAAGAGACCCAGTACTTC; CDR3aa: CASSKAGGNQETQYF
j_gene: TRBJ2-7; d_gene: TRBD1; v_gene: TRBV2; abundance: -; CDR3nt: TGTGCCAGCAGCACGGGACAGGGGTACGAGCAGTACTTC; CDR3aa: CASSTGQGYEQYF
j_gene: TRBJ2-7; d_gene: -; v_gene: TRBV7-9; abundance: few; CDR3nt: TGTGCCAGCAGCCCCATTCTCGGGATTTACGAGCAGTACTTC; CDR3aa: CASSPILGIYEQYF
j_gene: TRBJ2-1; d_gene: -; v_gene: TRBV5-1; abundance: few; CDR3nt: TGCGCCAGCAGCCCCTCGGGTTTGGCATCCCTGGAGCAGTTCTTC; CDR3aa: CASSPSGLASLEQFF
j_gene: TRBJ1-1; d_gene: -; v_gene: TRBV7-8; abundance: -; CDR3nt: TGTGCCAGCAGCTTAGCGGCAGGGGTGGTTCGGAACACTGAAGCTTTCTTT; CDR3aa: CASSLAAGVVRNTEAFF
j_gene: TRBJ2-1; d_gene: -; v_gene: TRBV5-1; abundance: -; CDR3nt: TGCGCCAGCAGCTTGGCCCCGAATGAGCAGTTCTTC; CDR3aa: CASSLAPNEQFF
j_gene: TRBJ2-7; d_gene: TRBD1; v_gene: TRBV19; abundance: -; CDR3nt: TGTGCCAGTAGTAGGGCCCACAGGGGGGCGTATCCCTACGAGCAGTACTTC; CDR3aa: CASSRAHRGAYPYEQYF
j_gene: TRBJ2-4; d_gene: TRBD2; v_gene: TRBV27; abundance: -; CDR3nt: TGTGCCAGCAGCCAGCGGGGGACTGGTATTCAGTACTTC; CDR3aa: CASSQRGTGIQYF
j_gene: TRBJ2-3; d_gene: TRBD2; v_gene: TRBV30; abundance: -; CDR3nt: TGTGCCTGGAGCCGACTAGCAAGTGGCCCAGATACGCAGTATTTT; CDR3aa: CAWSRLASGPDTQYF
j_gene: TRBJ2-7; d_gene: -; v_gene: TRBV7-2; abundance: once; CDR3nt: TGTGCCAGCAGCGTGGCTGGACGGCGGGTCTCCTACGAGCAGTACTTC; CDR3aa: CASSVAGRRVSYEQYF
j_gene: TRBJ1-4; d_gene: TRBD1; v_gene: TRBV4-1; abundance: few; CDR3nt: TGCGCCAGCAGCCAAGTGGGACAGGGGGCAAATAAGCTGTTTTTT; CDR3aa: CASSQVGQGANKLFF